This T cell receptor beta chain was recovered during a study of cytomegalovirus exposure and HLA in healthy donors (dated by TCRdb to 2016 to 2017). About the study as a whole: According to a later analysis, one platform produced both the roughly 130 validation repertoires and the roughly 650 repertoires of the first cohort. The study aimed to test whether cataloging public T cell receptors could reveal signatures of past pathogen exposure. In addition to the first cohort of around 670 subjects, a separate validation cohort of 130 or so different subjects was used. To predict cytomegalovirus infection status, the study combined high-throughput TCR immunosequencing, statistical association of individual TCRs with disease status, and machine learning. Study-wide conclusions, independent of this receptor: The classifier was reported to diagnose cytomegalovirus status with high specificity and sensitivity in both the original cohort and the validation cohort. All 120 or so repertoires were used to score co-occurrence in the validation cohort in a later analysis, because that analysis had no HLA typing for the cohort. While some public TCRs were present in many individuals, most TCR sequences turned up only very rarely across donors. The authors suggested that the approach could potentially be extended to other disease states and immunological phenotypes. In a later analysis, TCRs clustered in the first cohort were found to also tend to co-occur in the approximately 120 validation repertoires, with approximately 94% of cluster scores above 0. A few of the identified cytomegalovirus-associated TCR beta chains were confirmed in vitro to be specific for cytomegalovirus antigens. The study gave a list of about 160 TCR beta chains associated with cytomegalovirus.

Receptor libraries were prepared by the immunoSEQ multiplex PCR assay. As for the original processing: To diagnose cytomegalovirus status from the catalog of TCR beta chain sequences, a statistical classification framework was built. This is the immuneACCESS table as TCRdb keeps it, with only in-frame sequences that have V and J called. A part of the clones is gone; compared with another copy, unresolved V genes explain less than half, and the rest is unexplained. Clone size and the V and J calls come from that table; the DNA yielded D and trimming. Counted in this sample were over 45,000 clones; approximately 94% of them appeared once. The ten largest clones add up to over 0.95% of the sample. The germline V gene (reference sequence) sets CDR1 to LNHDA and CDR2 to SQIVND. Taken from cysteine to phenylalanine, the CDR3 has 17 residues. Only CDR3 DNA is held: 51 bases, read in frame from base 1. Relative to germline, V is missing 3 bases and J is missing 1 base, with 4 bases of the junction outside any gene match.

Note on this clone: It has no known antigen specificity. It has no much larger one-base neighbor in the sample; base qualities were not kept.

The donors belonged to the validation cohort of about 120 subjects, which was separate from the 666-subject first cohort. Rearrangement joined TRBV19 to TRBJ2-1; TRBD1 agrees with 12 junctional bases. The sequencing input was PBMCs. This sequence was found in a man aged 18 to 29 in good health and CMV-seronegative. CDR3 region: CASSMGQGAWSYNEQFF. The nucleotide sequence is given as TGTGCCAGTAGTATGGGACAGGGGGCTTGGTCCTACAATGAGCAGTTCTTC.